This is a list of T cell receptor beta chains from one sample in a study of shared clonotypes between healthy human individuals. The table came from immunoSEQ multiplex PCR; TCRdb's copy has only in-frame clones and leaves some out. The table shows about 2.4 million clones, with 90% to 95% occurring only once. The sequenced material came from naive CD4+ T cells sorted from blood. These receptors originate from a man aged 18 to 30 in good health. Both conserved end residues are part of each CDR3. The D gene is left open where the match is weak. Only part of the rows carry a size: once, few, many, or a class if the clone is expanded.

d_gene | j_gene | abundance | v_gene | CDR3aa | CDR3nt
TRBD1 | TRBJ1-4 | . | TRBV2 | CASRQGPNEKLFF | TGTGCCAGCCGACAGGGGCCCAATGAAAAACTGTTTTTT
TRBD2 | TRBJ2-3 | . | TRBV7-2 | CASSFGLAGTDTQYF | TGTGCCAGCAGCTTCGGACTAGCGGGCACAGATACGCAGTATTTT
TRBD2 | TRBJ2-1 | once | TRBV6-5 | CASSYSMGGPGNEQFF | TGTGCCAGCAGTTACTCGATGGGAGGGCCTGGCAATGAGCAGTTCTTC
TRBD1 | TRBJ2-7 | . | TRBV18 | CASSPPGQGYEQYF | TGTGCCAGCTCGCCACCGGGACAGGGTTACGAGCAGTACTTC
. | TRBJ1-2 | . | TRBV7-2 | CASSLRGRGNYGYTF | TGTGCCAGCAGCTTAAGGGGCAGGGGTAACTATGGCTACACCTTC
. | TRBJ1-5 | . | TRBV7-8 | CASSSPPGGPASNQPQHF | TGTGCCAGCAGCTCCCCCCCCGGGGGACCCGCGAGCAATCAGCCCCAGCATTTT
TRBD2 | TRBJ2-7 | . | TRBV7-3 | CASSPRKRGPSRSYEQYF | TGTGCCAGCAGCCCTCGCAAGCGGGGGCCCTCCCGCTCCTACGAGCAGTACTTC
TRBD1 | TRBJ2-7 | once | TRBV30 | CAWTPDRGYEQYF | TGTGCCTGGACCCCGGACAGGGGCTACGAGCAGTACTTC
. | TRBJ2-7 | . | TRBV6-5 | CASRAESYEQYF | TGTGCCAGCAGGGCTGAGTCCTACGAGCAGTACTTC
. | TRBJ2-7 | . | TRBV19 | CASSIQGVSYEQYF | TGTGCCAGTAGTATCCAGGGAGTATCCTACGAGCAGTACTTC
TRBD1 | TRBJ2-7 | . | TRBV10-1 | CASRDGQGGGQYF | TGCGCCAGCAGGGATGGACAGGGCGGCGGGCAGTACTTC
. | TRBJ2-3 | once | TRBV19 | CASSTPRTGGTDTQYF | TGTGCCAGTAGTACCCCTAGAACGGGAGGCACAGATACGCAGTATTTT
TRBD2 | TRBJ2-7 | once | TRBV5-1 | CASSATGGTEQYF | TGCGCCAGCAGCGCGACGGGGGGGACCGAGCAGTACTTC
. | TRBJ2-2 | . | TRBV25-1 | CASGGNRGNTGELFF | TGTGCCAGCGGAGGGAACCGTGGGAACACCGGGGAGCTGTTTTTT
TRBD1 | TRBJ1-5 | once | TRBV19 | CASSSAGGLNQPQHF | TGTGCCAGTAGTAGCGCAGGGGGCTTAAATCAGCCCCAGCATTTT
. | TRBJ1-2 | . | TRBV19 | CASRKGTANYGYTF | TGTGCCAGTAGAAAGGGTACAGCTAACTATGGCTACACCTTC
. | TRBJ2-2 | . | TRBV6-5 | CASSPPALTGELFF | TGTGCCAGCAGTCCACCGGCGTTAACCGGGGAGCTGTTTTTT
. | TRBJ1-1 | . | TRBV7-6 | CASSLSGNTEAFF | TGTGCCAGCAGCTTATCAGGGAACACTGAAGCTTTCTTT
. | TRBJ2-5 | . | TRBV1 | CTSSRAGQGRQETQYF | TGCACCAGCAGCCGAGCGGGACAGGGGCGGCAAGAGACCCAGTACTTC
. | TRBJ2-2 | . | TRBV4-1 | CASSQDLGSGTGELFF | TGCGCCAGCAGCCAAGATCTGGGGTCGGGCACCGGGGAGCTGTTTTTT
. | TRBJ2-2 | . | TRBV5-1 | CASSLVGGTGELFF | TGCGCCAGCAGCCTCGTTGGGGGTACCGGGGAGCTGTTTTTT
. | TRBJ2-7 | . | TRBV30 | CAWRDRTGLWYF | TGTGCCTGGAGAGATAGAACGGGACTCTGGTACTTC
. | TRBJ1-5 | . | TRBV28 | CASAGRLDQPQHF | TGTGCCAGTGCGGGAAGGTTGGATCAGCCCCAGCATTTT
TRBD1 | TRBJ2-3 | . | TRBV7-2 | CASSLGARQDRGKRGTQYF | TGTGCCAGCAGCTTAGGGGCCCGCCAGGACAGGGGGAAACGGGGTACGCAGTATTTT
TRBD2 | TRBJ2-3 | . | TRBV18 | CASSPPGTSGGPDTQYF | TGTGCCAGCTCACCACCCGGGACTAGCGGGGGGCCGGATACGCAGTATTTT
TRBD1 | TRBJ2-2 | . | TRBV9 | CASRVGQGGNTGELFF | TGTGCCAGCAGAGTTGGACAGGGCGGGAACACCGGGGAGCTGTTTTTT
. | TRBJ1-2 | . | TRBV28 | CASSPSGAGYGYTF | TGTGCCAGCAGTCCCTCGGGGGCCGGCTATGGCTACACCTTC
. | TRBJ1-4 | few | TRBV10-3 | CAIRAENEKLFF | TGTGCCATCAGAGCCGAAAATGAAAAACTGTTTTTT
TRBD1 | TRBJ1-2 | . | TRBV7-9 | CASSRGQVLEGYGYTF | TGTGCCAGCAGTCGAGGACAGGTGCTGGAGGGGTATGGCTACACCTTC
. | TRBJ2-2 | few | TRBV25-1 | CASSDTVASSGELFF | TGTGCCAGCAGTGATACAGTCGCCTCGTCCGGGGAGCTGTTTTTT
. | TRBJ1-1 | once | TRBV30 | CAWSGLVGRVTEAFF | TGTGCCTGGAGTGGTTTAGTGGGCAGGGTCACTGAAGCTTTCTTT
TRBD1 | TRBJ2-3 | . | TRBV28 | CASSSDRGVYF | TGTGCCAGCAGTTCCGACAGGGGGGTGTATTTT
. | TRBJ1-1 | few | TRBV2 | CASSRDIYEAFF | TGTGCCAGCAGTAGGGACATTTATGAAGCTTTCTTT
TRBD1 | TRBJ2-7 | . | TRBV27 | CASSDYRGTYEQYF | TGTGCCAGCAGTGACTACAGGGGAACCTACGAGCAGTACTTC
. | TRBJ2-7 | . | TRBV7-2 | CASSSSPASSYEQYF | TGTGCCAGCAGCTCCTCGCCAGCCAGCTCCTACGAGCAGTACTTC
TRBD2 | TRBJ2-7 | . | TRBV10-3 | CAISELAGGLIKQYF | TGTGCCATCAGTGAGTTAGCGGGAGGGCTTATAAAGCAGTACTTC
TRBD2 | TRBJ2-6 | . | TRBV2 | CASSSSGRRPGANVLTF | TGTGCCAGCAGTTCTAGCGGGAGACGTCCTGGGGCCAACGTCCTGACTTTC
TRBD1 | TRBJ1-6 | few | TRBV9 | CASSLLGTGESPLHF | TGTGCCAGCAGTCTACTCGGGACAGGGGAATCACCCCTCCACTTT
TRBD2 | TRBJ2-5 | . | TRBV18 | CASSPPTSGSGTQYF | TGTGCCAGCTCACCCCCGACTAGCGGGAGCGGGACCCAGTACTTC
. | TRBJ2-2 | . | TRBV11-1 | CASTPDTNTGELFF | TGTGCCAGCACCCCGGACACTAACACCGGGGAGCTGTTTTTT
TRBD2 | TRBJ2-7 | . | TRBV10-1 | CASSESRGGYEQYF | TGCGCCAGCAGTGAGTCGCGCGGGGGCTACGAGCAGTACTTC
. | TRBJ2-7 | . | TRBV6-8 | CASSYRRGRPEQYF | TGTGCCAGCAGTTATAGGAGGGGGCGACCCGAGCAGTACTTC
. | TRBJ1-2 | . | TRBV2 | CASGRDGNYGYTF | TGTGCCAGCGGCCGGGACGGTAACTATGGCTACACCTTC
. | TRBJ2-7 | . | TRBV6-6 | CASSNRGAYEQYF | TGTGCCAGCAGTAATAGGGGCGCGTACGAGCAGTACTTC
. | TRBJ2-7 | . | TRBV4-2 | CASSQDRWSPRGGSYEQYF | TGTGCCAGCAGCCAAGACCGTTGGAGCCCTAGGGGGGGGTCCTACGAGCAGTACTTC
. | TRBJ1-5 | . | TRBV28 | CASSFRPHRSYSNQPQHF | TGTGCCAGCAGTTTTCGCCCCCACAGGTCCTATAGCAATCAGCCCCAGCATTTT
TRBD2 | TRBJ2-7 | . | TRBV7-8 | CASSLRTSGASYEQYF | TGTGCCAGCAGCTTAAGAACTAGCGGGGCCTCCTACGAGCAGTACTTC
. | TRBJ2-5 | . | TRBV5-1 | CASSLLRDPAETQYF | TGCGCCAGCAGCTTGTTAAGGGACCCAGCGGAGACCCAGTACTTC
. | TRBJ2-2 | . | TRBV7-8 | CASSQTGTNTGELFF | TGTGCCAGCAGTCAGACGGGTACGAACACCGGGGAGCTGTTTTTT
. | TRBJ1-2 | . | TRBV5-4 | CASSSPQPVYGYTF | TGTGCCAGCAGCTCCCCTCAGCCAGTCTATGGCTACACCTTC
. | TRBJ1-2 | . | TRBV6-6 | CASSNGPNYGYTF | TGTGCCAGCAGCAATGGCCCAAACTATGGCTACACCTTC
TRBD1 | TRBJ2-7 | . | TRBV7-2 | CASSLVVSGGQGYEQYF | TGTGCCAGCAGCTTAGTCGTTTCGGGGGGACAGGGCTACGAGCAGTACTTC
. | TRBJ2-1 | . | TRBV10-2 | CASRFTGVRTSPIRGSYNEQFF | TGCGCCAGCAGATTTACAGGGGTCCGGACTAGCCCTATACGCGGGTCCTACAATGAGCAGTTCTTC
. | TRBJ2-7 | . | TRBV6-1 | CASTSRGEQYF | TGTGCCAGCACCTCCAGAGGGGAGCAGTACTTC
. | TRBJ2-2 | . | TRBV11-3 | CASSLDSPNLPGELFF | TGTGCCAGCAGCTTAGATTCGCCGAACCTACCCGGGGAGCTGTTTTTT